The rows below give T cell receptor beta chains drawn from one sample of a study of blood T cell repertoires in COVID-19. The table came from immunoSEQ multiplex PCR; TCRdb's copy has only in-frame clones and leaves some out. The sample includes some 130,000 clones, about 89% seen only once; the top ten take less than 20%. Material: peripheral blood. Receptor source: a man aged 45 to 65 with active or convalescent COVID-19. CDR3s include the opening cysteine and the closing phenylalanine or tryptophan. The D gene is left open where the match is weak. Clone sizes are given selectively: once, few, many, or a class where the clone is expanded.

J: TRBJ2-5; size: NA; V: TRBV4-2; D: NA; DNA: TGTGCCAGCAGCCAAGGGCCTAGGGAGACCCAGTACTTC; CDR3: CASSQGPRETQYF
J: TRBJ2-5; size: once; V: TRBV7-2; D: TRBD2; DNA: TGTGCCAGCAGCTTAGATAGCGGGAGTATAGAGACCCAGTACTTC; CDR3: CASSLDSGSIETQYF
J: TRBJ2-5; size: NA; V: TRBV28; D: NA; DNA: TGTGCCAGCAGTAAACAGGGTCCCAGGGAGACCCAGTACTTC; CDR3: CASSKQGPRETQYF
J: TRBJ2-1; size: few; V: TRBV10-3; D: NA; DNA: TGTGCCATCATAGGCGGGGAAAATGAGCAGTTCTTC; CDR3: CAIIGGENEQFF
J: TRBJ2-1; size: NA; V: TRBV30; D: TRBD2; DNA: TGTGCCTGGAGTCCGCCGGGACTAGCGGGGAGAGGCGAGCAGTTCTTC; CDR3: CAWSPPGLAGRGEQFF
J: TRBJ2-1; size: NA; V: TRBV10-3; D: TRBD2; DNA: TGTGCCATCAGTGCCTTCCAAGCGGGAGGGCCCAATGAGCAGTTCTTC; CDR3: CAISAFQAGGPNEQFF
J: TRBJ2-2; size: NA; V: TRBV30; D: TRBD2; DNA: TGTGCCTGGAGTGTAGACGGCGGGGGGAGGAACACCGGGGAGCTGTTTTTT; CDR3: CAWSVDGGGRNTGELFF
J: TRBJ2-2; size: NA; V: TRBV7-9; D: TRBD1; DNA: TGTGCCAGCAGCTTACGAGACAGGGGGCAAATCCCCGGGGAGCTGTTTTTT; CDR3: CASSLRDRGQIPGELFF
J: TRBJ2-7; size: NA; V: TRBV19; D: NA; DNA: TGTGCCAGTAGTATACAGGGTAATGCCTACGAGCAGTACTTC; CDR3: CASSIQGNAYEQYF
J: TRBJ1-4; size: NA; V: TRBV28; D: NA; DNA: TGTGCCAGCAGTGAAACCGGGGGGGAAAAACTGTTTTTT; CDR3: CASSETGGEKLFF
J: TRBJ2-5; size: NA; V: TRBV19; D: TRBD2; DNA: TGTGCCAGTAGTACAACTAGCGGGGGGGGTGAGACCCAGTACTTC; CDR3: CASSTTSGGGETQYF
J: TRBJ2-3; size: NA; V: TRBV7-8; D: NA; DNA: TGTGCCAGCAGCTTCGGACGACTAGGCGGCACAGATACGCAGTATTTT; CDR3: CASSFGRLGGTDTQYF
J: TRBJ2-7; size: NA; V: TRBV18; D: NA; DNA: TGTGCCAGCTCACCACCCTCAGCGGCCGCCTACGAGCAGTACTTC; CDR3: CASSPPSAAAYEQYF
J: TRBJ2-7; size: NA; V: TRBV28; D: TRBD2; DNA: TGTGCCAGCAGGACCCATACCCGACTAGCGGGAGTGCTCCAGGCCTACGAGCAGTACTTC; CDR3: CASRTHTRLAGVLQAYEQYF
J: TRBJ2-1; size: NA; V: TRBV5-1; D: TRBD2; DNA: TGCGCCAGCAGCTTTCAAACTCAGGGAACTAGCGGGAGATCTAGTGCGTACAATGAGCAGTTCTTC; CDR3: CASSFQTQGTSGRSSAYNEQFF
J: TRBJ1-4; size: NA; V: TRBV7-9; D: NA; DNA: TGTGCCAGCAGCTCCGGGACACCTCAGGGACTGTTTTTT; CDR3: CASSSGTPQGLFF
J: TRBJ1-1; size: NA; V: TRBV14; D: NA; DNA: TGTGCCAGCAGCCAAGCAATGAACACTGAAGCTTTCTTT; CDR3: CASSQAMNTEAFF
J: TRBJ2-5; size: NA; V: TRBV3-1/TRBV3-2; D: TRBD2; DNA: TGTGCCAGCAGCCAAGATATAGGACTAGCAAGAGAGACCCAGTACTTC; CDR3: CASSQDIGLARETQYF
J: TRBJ2-1; size: NA; V: TRBV29-1; D: TRBD2; DNA: TGCAGCGGAGAAGGGGGACTAGCGAACAATGAGCAGTTCTTC; CDR3: CSGEGGLANNEQFF
J: TRBJ2-7; size: NA; V: TRBV6-5; D: NA; DNA: TGTGCCAGCAGTTACTATGGGGGCAGCGAGCAGTACTTC; CDR3: CASSYYGGSEQYF
J: TRBJ2-7; size: NA; V: TRBV19; D: NA; DNA: TGTGCCAGTAGTATCACAGGATCCTACGAGCAGTACTTC; CDR3: CASSITGSYEQYF
J: TRBJ1-3; size: NA; V: TRBV3-1/TRBV3-2; D: NA; DNA: TGTGCCAGCAGCGCGGACAGCTCCTCTGGAAACACCATATATTTT; CDR3: CASSADSSSGNTIYF
J: TRBJ1-5; size: NA; V: TRBV19; D: NA; DNA: TGTGCCAGTAGTTCGCGTCAAAACAATCAGCCCCAGCATTTT; CDR3: CASSSRQNNQPQHF
J: TRBJ2-6; size: NA; V: TRBV25-1; D: TRBD1; DNA: TGTGCCAGCAGCCCAACTCCGGGACAGATCTCTGGGGCCAACGTCCTGACTTTC; CDR3: CASSPTPGQISGANVLTF
J: TRBJ1-1; size: NA; V: TRBV5-1; D: TRBD1; DNA: TGCGCCAGCAGCACCCCAGGGGGCGCGACTGAAGCTTTCTTT; CDR3: CASSTPGGATEAFF
J: TRBJ2-2; size: once; V: TRBV10-3; D: NA; DNA: TGTGCCATGGGGTCCCGAGGGGGGGAGCTGTTTTTT; CDR3: CAMGSRGGELFF
J: TRBJ1-2; size: once; V: TRBV5-1; D: NA; DNA: TGCGCCAGCAGCTTGGACGGCTCTAACCCCGCGGGCTATGGCTACACCTTC; CDR3: CASSLDGSNPAGYGYTF
J: TRBJ1-5; size: once; V: TRBV12-3/TRBV12-4; D: NA; DNA: TGTGCCAGCGCACAGGCGATGAATCAGCCCCAGCATTTT; CDR3: CASAQAMNQPQHF
J: TRBJ2-7; size: NA; V: TRBV7-2; D: NA; DNA: TGTGCCAGCAGCTTTTCTTGGCAACCTCCCCCTAGCTTGCAGTACTTC; CDR3: CASSFSWQPPPSLQYF
J: TRBJ2-2; size: NA; V: TRBV7-8; D: NA; DNA: TGTGCCAGCAGCCCTCGGCAGGGCCAGGGCGGGGAGCTGTTTTTT; CDR3: CASSPRQGQGGELFF
J: TRBJ2-1; size: NA; V: TRBV27; D: NA; DNA: TGTGCCAGCAGTTTGAAGCGGAACCCATACAATGAGCAGTTCTTC; CDR3: CASSLKRNPYNEQFF
J: TRBJ2-7; size: NA; V: TRBV3-1/TRBV3-2; D: TRBD2; DNA: TGTGCCAGCAGCCAAGATCCCCCGGGACTAGCGGGAGGGTCACGCCACTACGAGCAGTACTTC; CDR3: CASSQDPPGLAGGSRHYEQYF
J: TRBJ2-4; size: few; V: TRBV5-4; D: NA; DNA: TGTGCCAGCAGCTTGGCCGGGGAGCTGAAAAACATTCAGTACTTC; CDR3: CASSLAGELKNIQYF
J: TRBJ1-1; size: few; V: TRBV5-1; D: NA; DNA: TGCGCCAGCAGCTCGACGGGGAACACTGAAGCTTTCTTT; CDR3: CASSSTGNTEAFF
J: TRBJ2-3; size: NA; V: TRBV4-1; D: TRBD2; DNA: TGCGCCAGCAGCCAGGAACGAACTAGCGGGGGGCGGAGCACAGATACGCAGTATTTT; CDR3: CASSQERTSGGRSTDTQYF
J: TRBJ2-7; size: NA; V: TRBV11-2; D: NA; DNA: TGTGCCAGCAGCTTAGGGGGCAAGAACTACGAGCAGTACTTC; CDR3: CASSLGGKNYEQYF
J: TRBJ2-1; size: NA; V: TRBV24-1; D: NA; DNA: TGTGCCACCAGTGAATTCGGGGGCAATGAGCAGTTCTTC; CDR3: CATSEFGGNEQFF
J: TRBJ2-5; size: NA; V: TRBV14; D: TRBD1; DNA: TGTGCCAGCAGCGCGGACAGGGGTTTAGAGACCCAGTACTTC; CDR3: CASSADRGLETQYF
J: TRBJ1-5; size: NA; V: TRBV20-1; D: NA; DNA: TGCAGTGCTAGTTATAACAGGGACAATCAGCCCCAGCATTTT; CDR3: CSASYNRDNQPQHF
J: TRBJ2-1; size: NA; V: TRBV24-1; D: TRBD2; DNA: TGTGCCACCAGTGACCCGGGGCGCGGGAGGCCCTACAATGAGCAGTTCTTC; CDR3: CATSDPGRGRPYNEQFF
J: TRBJ2-2; size: NA; V: TRBV19; D: NA; DNA: TGTGCCAGTAGTATTCGAGGGAGGGAGCTGTTTTTT; CDR3: CASSIRGRELFF
J: TRBJ1-1; size: NA; V: TRBV29-1; D: NA; DNA: TGCAGCGGGGGCAGCTTGAACACTGAAGCTTTCTTT; CDR3: CSGGSLNTEAFF
J: TRBJ2-3; size: NA; V: TRBV7-6; D: NA; DNA: TGTGCCAGCAGTCTAAAACCACCCCCGACAGATACGCAGTATTTT; CDR3: CASSLKPPPTDTQYF
J: TRBJ1-2; size: NA; V: TRBV5-4; D: NA; DNA: TGTGCCAGCAGTTTTGGAGCTGCCAAGGGGATATATGGCTACACCTTC; CDR3: CASSFGAAKGIYGYTF
J: TRBJ2-1; size: once; V: TRBV2; D: NA; DNA: TGTGCCAGCAGTGCGTTGGCGGACTCTTACTACAATGAGCAGTTCTTC; CDR3: CASSALADSYYNEQFF
J: TRBJ2-1; size: NA; V: TRBV2; D: NA; DNA: TGTGCCAGCAGTGAAGTTCGGGGGAAAAATGAGCAGTTCTTC; CDR3: CASSEVRGKNEQFF
J: TRBJ2-3; size: once; V: TRBV2; D: TRBD1; DNA: TGTGCCAGCAGCCGAAGGACAGGGGGATTTTTGGGCACAGATACGCAGTATTTT; CDR3: CASSRRTGGFLGTDTQYF
J: TRBJ2-7; size: once; V: TRBV6-6; D: NA; DNA: TGTGCCAGCAGTTACACTACAGGGTACGAGCAGTACTTC; CDR3: CASSYTTGYEQYF
J: TRBJ2-5; size: once; V: TRBV18; D: NA; DNA: TGTGCCAGCTCACCGACAGGACAACAAGAGACCCAGTACTTC; CDR3: CASSPTGQQETQYF
J: TRBJ1-5; size: NA; V: TRBV28; D: TRBD1; DNA: TGTGCCAGCAGTTGGGGTGGGGACAGGAGGTATCAGCCCCAGCATTTT; CDR3: CASSWGGDRRYQPQHF
J: TRBJ2-3; size: NA; V: TRBV5-5; D: NA; DNA: TGTGCCAGCAGCTTTAATGGGGGCGCAGATACGCAGTATTTT; CDR3: CASSFNGGADTQYF